The sequence of this T cell receptor beta chain was determined in a study of blood T cell repertoires in COVID-19. Original data processing: The authors estimated nucleated cell counts from reference gene primer amplification. Repertoires were generated with immunoSEQ multiplex PCR, while TCRdb's copy carries only in-frame clones and drops some. V and J calls and clone size are given by that table; D and trimming were obtained from the DNA. This table holds 100,000 to 150,000 clones, approximately 82% found once. Germline V gives CDR1 LNHDA, CDR2 SQIVND (reference sequence). V was clipped by 3 bases and J by 5 bases; unmatched bases: 6. The CDR3 is 15 amino acids.

The rearrangement joins TRBV19 to TRBJ2-2; TRBD2 agrees at 7 bases. Material: peripheral blood. The sequence was obtained from a man aged 55 to 70 with acute or convalescent COVID-19. Here the CDR3 DNA reads TGTGCCAGTAGTATTCGGGACTACTTAACCGGGGAGCTGTTTTTT. Amino acid sequence: CASSIRDYLTGELFF.